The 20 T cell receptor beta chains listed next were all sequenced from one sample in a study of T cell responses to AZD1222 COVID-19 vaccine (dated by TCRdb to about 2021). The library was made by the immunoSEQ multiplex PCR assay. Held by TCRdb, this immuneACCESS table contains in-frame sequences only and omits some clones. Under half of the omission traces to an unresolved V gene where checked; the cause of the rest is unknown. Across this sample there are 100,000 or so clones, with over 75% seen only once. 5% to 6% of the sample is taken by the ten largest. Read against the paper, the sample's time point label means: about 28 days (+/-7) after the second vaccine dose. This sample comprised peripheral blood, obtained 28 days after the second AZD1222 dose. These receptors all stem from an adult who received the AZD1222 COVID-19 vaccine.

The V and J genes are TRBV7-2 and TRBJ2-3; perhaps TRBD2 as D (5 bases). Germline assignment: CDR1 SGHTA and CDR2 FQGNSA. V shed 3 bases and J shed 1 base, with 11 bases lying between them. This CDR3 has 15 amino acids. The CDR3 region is CASSLWTEGTDTQYF. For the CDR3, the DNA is TGTGCCAGCAGCTTGTGGACGGAGGGCACAGATACGCAGTATTTT. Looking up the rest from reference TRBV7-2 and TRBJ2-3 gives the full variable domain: GAGVSQSPSNKVTEKGKDVELRCDPISGHTALYWYRQSLGQGLEFLIYFQGNSAPDKSGLPSDRFSAERTGGSVSTLTIQRTQQEDSAVYLCASSLWTEGTDTQYFGPGTRLTVL.

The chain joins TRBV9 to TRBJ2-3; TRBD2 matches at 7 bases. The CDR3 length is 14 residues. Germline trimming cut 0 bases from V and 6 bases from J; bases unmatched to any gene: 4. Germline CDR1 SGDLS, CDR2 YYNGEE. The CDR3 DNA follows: TGTGCCAGCAGCGTAGAGCTAGCGGTTGATACGCAGTATTTT. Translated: CASSVELAVDTQYF. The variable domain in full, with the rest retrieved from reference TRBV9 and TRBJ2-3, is DSGVTQTPKHLITATGQRVTLRCSPRSGDLSVYWYQQSLDQGLQFLIQYYNGEERAKGNILERFSAQQFPDLHSELNLSSLELGDSALYFCASSVELAVDTQYFGPGTRLTVL.

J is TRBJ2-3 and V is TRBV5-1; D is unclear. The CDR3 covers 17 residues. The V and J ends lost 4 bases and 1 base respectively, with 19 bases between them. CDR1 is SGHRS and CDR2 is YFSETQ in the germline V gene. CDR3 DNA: TGCGCCAGCAGCCCCTACACGAAAATATTGGGCACAGATACGCAGTATTTT. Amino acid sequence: CASSPYTKILGTDTQYF.

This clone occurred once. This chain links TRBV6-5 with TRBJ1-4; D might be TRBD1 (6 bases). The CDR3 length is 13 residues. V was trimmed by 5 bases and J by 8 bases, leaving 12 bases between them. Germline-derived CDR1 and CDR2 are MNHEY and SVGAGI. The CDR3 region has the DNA TGTGCCAGCAGTACAGGGTTTGGAGAAAAACTGTTTTTT. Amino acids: CASSTGFGEKLFF.

DNA of the CDR3: TGTGCCGGAGCGACTGGCGGGGGGTTCGTAGGGGAGACCCAGTACTTC. Protein product: CAGATGGGFVGETQYF. This chain joins TRBV30 and TRBJ2-5; TRBD2 aligns across 8 bases. The V gene's germline CDR1 is GTSNPN and CDR2 SVGIG (reference sequence). The CDR3 totals 16 residues. After removal of 8 bases from V and 5 bases from J, the junction contained 19 bases not matched to a gene.

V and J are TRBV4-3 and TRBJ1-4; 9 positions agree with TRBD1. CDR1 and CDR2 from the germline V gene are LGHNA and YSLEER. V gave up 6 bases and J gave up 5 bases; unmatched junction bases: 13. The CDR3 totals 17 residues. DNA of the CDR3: TGCGCCAGCAGTACTGACACCGGACAGGGGCTGAATGAAAAACTGTTTTTT. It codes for CASSTDTGQGLNEKLFF.

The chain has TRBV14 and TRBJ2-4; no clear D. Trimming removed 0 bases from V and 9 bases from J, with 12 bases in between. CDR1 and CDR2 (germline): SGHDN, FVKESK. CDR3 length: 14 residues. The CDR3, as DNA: TGTGCCAGCAGCCAAGAGGGCAGCTCGGGCATTCAGTACTTC. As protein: CASSQEGSSGIQYF. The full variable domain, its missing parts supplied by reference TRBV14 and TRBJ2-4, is EAGVTQFPSHSVIEKGQTVTLRCDPISGHDNLYWYRRVMGKEIKFLLHFVKESKQDESGMPNNRFLAERTGGTYSTLKVQPAELEDSGVYFCASSQEGSSGIQYFGAGTRLSVL.

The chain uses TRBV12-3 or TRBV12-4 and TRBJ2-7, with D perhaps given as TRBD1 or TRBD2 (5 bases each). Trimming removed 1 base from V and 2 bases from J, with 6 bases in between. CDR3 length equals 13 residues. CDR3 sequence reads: CASSLGGTYEQYF. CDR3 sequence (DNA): TGTGCCAGCAGTTTAGGGGGGACCTACGAGCAGTACTTC.

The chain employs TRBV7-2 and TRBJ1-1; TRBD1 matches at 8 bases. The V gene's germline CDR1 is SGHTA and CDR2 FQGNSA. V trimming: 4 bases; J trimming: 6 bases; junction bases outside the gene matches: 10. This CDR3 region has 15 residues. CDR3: CASSWFRGRTAEAFF. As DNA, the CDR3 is TGTGCCAGCAGCTGGTTCAGGGGGCGAACTGCTGAAGCTTTCTTT. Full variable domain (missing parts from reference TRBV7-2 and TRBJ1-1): GAGVSQSPSNKVTEKGKDVELRCDPISGHTALYWYRQSLGQGLEFLIYFQGNSAPDKSGLPSDRFSAERTGGSVSTLTIQRTQQEDSAVYLCASSWFRGRTAEAFFGQGTRLTVV.

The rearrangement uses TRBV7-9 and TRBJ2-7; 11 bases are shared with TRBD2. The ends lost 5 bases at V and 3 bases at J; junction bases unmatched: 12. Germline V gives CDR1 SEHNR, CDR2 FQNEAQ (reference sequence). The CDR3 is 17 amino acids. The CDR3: CASSLPLVGTSGYEQYF. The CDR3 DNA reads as TGTGCCAGCAGCCTCCCGTTGGTCGGGACTAGCGGCTACGAGCAGTACTTC.

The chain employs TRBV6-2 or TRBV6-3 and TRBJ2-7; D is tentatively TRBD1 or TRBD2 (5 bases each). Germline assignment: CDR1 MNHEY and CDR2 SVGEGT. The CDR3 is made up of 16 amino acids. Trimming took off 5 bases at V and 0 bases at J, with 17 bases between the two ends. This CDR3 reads CASSSYRGESSYEQYF. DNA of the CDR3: TGTGCCAGCAGTAGTTACAGAGGGGAGTCCTCCTACGAGCAGTACTTC.

The DNA of the CDR3 is TGTGCCATCTCGCCTGGGGGAAACACCATATATTTT. Translating gives CAISPGGNTIYF. The V gene is TRBV2, the J gene TRBJ1-3; D ambiguous. This CDR3 has 12 amino acids. Trimming stripped 10 bases from V and 4 bases from J, with 11 bases between. CDR1 SNHLY and CDR2 FYNNEI come from the germline V gene. The full variable domain, in which reference TRBV2 and TRBJ1-3 provide the parts outside the CDR3, is EPEVTQTPSHQVTQMGQEVILRCVPISNHLYFYWYRQILGQKVEFLVSFYNNEISEKSEIFDDQFSVERPDGSNFTLKIRSTKLEDSAMYFCAISPGGNTIYFGEGSWLTVV.

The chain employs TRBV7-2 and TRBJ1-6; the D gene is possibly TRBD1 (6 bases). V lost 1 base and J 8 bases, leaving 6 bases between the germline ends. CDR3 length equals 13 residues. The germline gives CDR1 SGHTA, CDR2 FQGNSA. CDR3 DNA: TGTGCCAGCAGCTTAGACAGGGATTCACCCCTCCACTTT. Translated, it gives CASSLDRDSPLHF.

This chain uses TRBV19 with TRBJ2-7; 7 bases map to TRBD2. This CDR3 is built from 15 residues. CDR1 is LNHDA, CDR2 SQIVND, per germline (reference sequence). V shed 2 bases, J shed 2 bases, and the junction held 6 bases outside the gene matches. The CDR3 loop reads CASSIPAGIPYEQYF. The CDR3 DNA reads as TGTGCCAGTAGTATACCAGCGGGGATCCCCTACGAGCAGTACTTC. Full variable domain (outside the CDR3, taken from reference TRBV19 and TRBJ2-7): DGGITQSPKYLFRKEGQNVTLSCEQNLNHDAMYWYRQDPGQGLRLIYYSQIVNDFQKGDIAEGYSVSREKKESFPLTVTSAQKNPTAFYLCASSIPAGIPYEQYFGPGTRLTVT.

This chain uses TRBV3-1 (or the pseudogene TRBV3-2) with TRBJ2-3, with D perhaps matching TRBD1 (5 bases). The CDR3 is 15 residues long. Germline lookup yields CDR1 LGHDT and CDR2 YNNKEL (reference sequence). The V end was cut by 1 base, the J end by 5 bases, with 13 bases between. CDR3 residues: CASSQVAGLGDTQYF. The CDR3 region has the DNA TGTGCCAGCAGCCAAGTAGCAGGGCTTGGAGATACGCAGTATTTT.

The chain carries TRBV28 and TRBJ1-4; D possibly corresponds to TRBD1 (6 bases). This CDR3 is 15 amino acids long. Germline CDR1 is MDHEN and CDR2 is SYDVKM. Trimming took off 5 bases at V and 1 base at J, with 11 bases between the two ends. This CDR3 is CASSDWTVTNEKLFF. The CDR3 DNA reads TGTGCCAGCAGTGACTGGACAGTAACTAATGAAAAACTGTTTTTT.

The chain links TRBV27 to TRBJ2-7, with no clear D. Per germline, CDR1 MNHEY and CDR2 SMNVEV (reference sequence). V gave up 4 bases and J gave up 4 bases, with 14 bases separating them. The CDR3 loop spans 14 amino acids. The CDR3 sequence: CASSSGPRLYEQYF. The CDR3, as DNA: TGTGCCAGCAGTTCTGGACCCCGCTTATACGAGCAGTACTTC.

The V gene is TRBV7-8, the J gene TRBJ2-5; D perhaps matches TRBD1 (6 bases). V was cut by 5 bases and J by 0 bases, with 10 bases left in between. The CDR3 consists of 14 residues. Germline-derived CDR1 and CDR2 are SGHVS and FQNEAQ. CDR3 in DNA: TGTGCCAGCAGCCTCCGGACAGACCAAGAGACCCAGTACTTC. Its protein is CASSLRTDQETQYF.

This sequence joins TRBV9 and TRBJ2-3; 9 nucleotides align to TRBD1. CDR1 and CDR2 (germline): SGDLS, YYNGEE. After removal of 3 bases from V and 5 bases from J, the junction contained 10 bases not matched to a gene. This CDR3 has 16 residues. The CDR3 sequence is CASSGGDRVKVDTQYF. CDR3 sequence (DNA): TGTGCCAGCAGCGGTGGGGACAGGGTCAAGGTAGATACGCAGTATTTT.

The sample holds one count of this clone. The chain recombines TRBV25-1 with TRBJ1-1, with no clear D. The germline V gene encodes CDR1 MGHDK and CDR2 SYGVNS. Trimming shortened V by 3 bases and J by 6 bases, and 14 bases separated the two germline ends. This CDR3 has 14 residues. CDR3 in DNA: TGTGCCAGCAGTGAGCCGGGAACCTATCCTGAAGCTTTCTTT. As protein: CASSEPGTYPEAFF.